Below, 3 T cell receptor beta chains from the same sample are listed, as sequenced in a study of cytomegalovirus exposure and HLA in healthy donors. Use of 60 Vbeta and 13 Jbeta primers characterized the PCR. Assay: immunoSEQ multiplex PCR; the TCRdb copy retains only in-frame clones and omits some. Its clone listing holds about 130,000 clones. The sample comprised PBMCs. The receptors derive from a woman aged 60-75 years in good health and CMV-seronegative.

V usage is TRBV28 and J usage is TRBJ1-2; 7 nucleotides align to TRBD1. Trimming took 6 bases from V and 2 from J; bases not matched to a gene: 6. The length of the CDR3 is 14 residues. CDR1 and CDR2 (germline): MDHEN, SYDVKM. The CDR3 coding sequence is TGTGCCAGCAGCGGGACAGCTTTAAACTATGGCTACACCTTC. This encodes CASSGTALNYGYTF.

The rearrangement uses TRBV11-1 and TRBJ2-7; TRBD1 matches 7 bases. CDR3 length equals 12 residues. Germline CDR1 is SGHAT and CDR2 is FQDESV (reference sequence). The ends lost 4 bases at V and 12 bases at J; junction bases unmatched: 9. CDR3 residues: CASSSSGGWLYF. In DNA form, the CDR3 reads TGTGCCAGCAGCTCCTCAGGGGGATGGCTGTACTTC. The full variable domain, completed using reference TRBV11-1 and TRBJ2-7, is EAEVAQSPRYKITEKSQAVAFWCDPISGHATLYWYRQILGQGPELLVQFQDESVVDDSQLPKDRFSAERLKGVDSTLKIQPAELGDSAMYLCASSSSGGWLYFGPGTRLTVT.

V is TRBV6-5 and J is TRBJ1-1; D is perhaps TRBD1 (6 bases). CDR3 size: 13 residues. CDR1 is MNHEY and CDR2 is SVGAGI in the germline V gene. Trimming took off 2 bases at V and 11 bases at J, with 15 bases between the two ends. CDR3 loop: CASSYRGGRVAFF. The CDR3 DNA reads as TGTGCCAGCAGTTACAGGGGGGGCAGGGTCGCTTTCTTT.